This T cell receptor beta chain originates from a study of HIV-infected patients and healthy controls (dated by TCRdb to the mid-2010s). Libraries were made using 5' RACE. TCRdb records Illumina MiSeq as the sequencer. The raw public reads went through TCRdb reprocessing: fastp at Q25, MiXCR clone calling, in-frame beta chains kept. Identical CDR3 proteins give one entry, which carries the most common genes and DNA. This sample comprises approximately 67,000 distinct CDR3 sequences, roughly a sixth of them detected only once. The leading ten clones occupy approximately 6% of the sample. Taken from cysteine to phenylalanine, the CDR3 has 13 residues. Only CDR3 DNA remains: 39 bases, in frame from the first base. Via the germline V gene, CDR1 is SGHTA and CDR2 FQGNSA. The V and J ends are trimmed by 1 base and 5 bases, leaving 8 bases between them. This clonotype occurred many times. The antigen this receptor binds is unknown. No base-level quality is on record; no much larger clone is a single base apart.

Rearrangement joined TRBV7-2 to TRBJ1-1, with the identity of the D gene unclear. The TCR sequence derives from a human donor in good health. Sequenced: CD4+ T cells from blood. The DNA sequence is TGTGCCAGCAGCTTAGTCGGAAGGACTGAAGCTTTCTTT. It translates as CASSLVGRTEAFF.